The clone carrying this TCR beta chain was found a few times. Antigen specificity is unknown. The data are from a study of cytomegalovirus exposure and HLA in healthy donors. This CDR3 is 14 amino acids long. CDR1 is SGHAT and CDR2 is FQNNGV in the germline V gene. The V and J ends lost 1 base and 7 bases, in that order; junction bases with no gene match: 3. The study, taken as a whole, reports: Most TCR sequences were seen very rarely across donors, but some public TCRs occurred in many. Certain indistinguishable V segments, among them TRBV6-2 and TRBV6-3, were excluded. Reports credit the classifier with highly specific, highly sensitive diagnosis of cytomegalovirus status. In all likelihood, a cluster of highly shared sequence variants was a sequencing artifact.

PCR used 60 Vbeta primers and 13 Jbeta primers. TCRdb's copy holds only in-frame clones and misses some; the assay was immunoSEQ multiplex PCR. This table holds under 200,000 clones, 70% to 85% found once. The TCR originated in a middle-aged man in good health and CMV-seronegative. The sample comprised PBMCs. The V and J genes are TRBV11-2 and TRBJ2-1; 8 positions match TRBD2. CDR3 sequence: CASSLAGGWNEQFF. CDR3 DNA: TGTGCCAGCAGCTTAGCGGGAGGGTGGAATGAGCAGTTCTTC. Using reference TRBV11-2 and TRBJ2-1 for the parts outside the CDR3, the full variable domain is EAGVAQSPRYKIIEKRQSVAFWCNPISGHATLYWYQQILGQGPKLLIQFQNNGVVDDSQLPKDRFSAERLKGVDSTLKIQPAKLEDSAVYLCASSLAGGWNEQFFGPGTRLTVL.